Sequencing of this T cell receptor beta chain was carried out in a study of cytomegalovirus exposure and HLA in healthy donors. Study results and caveats: Follow-up analysis seemed to connect common viral pathogens with several of the most significant clusters identified. Researchers reported that three CMV-associated chains were confirmed in vitro as CMV antigen-specific. Follow-up analysis later connected one missense variant in DCLRE1C with trimming of TCR beta V- and J-genes. It was assumed in the presence/absence analyses that sequencing depth was roughly uniform across donors.

The primer mix had 60 Vbeta and 13 Jbeta primers. Clones were read by immunoSEQ multiplex PCR, and TCRdb kept only the in-frame ones, dropping some. This table holds about 230,000 clones, roughly 73% found once. Points on this clone: The target antigen is unknown.

Sequencing used PBMCs. This receptor was identified in a boy between 10 and 17 years old in good health and CMV-seronegative.

The DNA for the CDR3 is TGTGCCATCAGTGTCACAGGAACGGACTATGGCTACACCTTC. The encoded protein is CAISVTGTDYGYTF. The rearrangement uses TRBV10-3 and TRBJ1-2, with D possibly being TRBD1 (5 bases). The germline V gene encodes CDR1 ENHRY and CDR2 SYGVKD. V was pared by 4 bases and J by 3 bases, with 12 bases between. This CDR3 spans 14 amino acids.